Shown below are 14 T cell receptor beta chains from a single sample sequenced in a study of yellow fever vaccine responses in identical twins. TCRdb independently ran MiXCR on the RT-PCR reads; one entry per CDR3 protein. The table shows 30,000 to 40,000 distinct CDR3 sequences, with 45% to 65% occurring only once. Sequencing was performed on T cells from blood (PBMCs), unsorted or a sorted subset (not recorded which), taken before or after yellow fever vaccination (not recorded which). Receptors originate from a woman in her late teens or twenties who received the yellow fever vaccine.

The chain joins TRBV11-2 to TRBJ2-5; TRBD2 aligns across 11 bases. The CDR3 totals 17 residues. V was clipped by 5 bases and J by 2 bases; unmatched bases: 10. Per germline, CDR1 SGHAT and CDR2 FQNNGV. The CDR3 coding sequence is TGTGCCAGCAGCCGGAACCCTCTAGCGGGGGGACAAGAGACCCAGTACTTC. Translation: CASSRNPLAGGQETQYF.

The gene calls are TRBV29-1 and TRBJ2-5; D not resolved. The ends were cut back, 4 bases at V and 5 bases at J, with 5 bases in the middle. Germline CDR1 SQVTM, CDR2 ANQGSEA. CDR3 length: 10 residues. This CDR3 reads CSVAYETQYF. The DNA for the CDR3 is TGCAGCGTTGCTTACGAGACCCAGTACTTC.

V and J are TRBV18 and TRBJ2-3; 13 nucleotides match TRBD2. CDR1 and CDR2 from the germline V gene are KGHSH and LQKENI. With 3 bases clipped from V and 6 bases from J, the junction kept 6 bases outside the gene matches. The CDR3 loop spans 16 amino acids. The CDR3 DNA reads TGTGCCAGCTCACCGACCTGGACTAGCGGGGGCGATACGCAGTATTTT. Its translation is CASSPTWTSGGDTQYF.

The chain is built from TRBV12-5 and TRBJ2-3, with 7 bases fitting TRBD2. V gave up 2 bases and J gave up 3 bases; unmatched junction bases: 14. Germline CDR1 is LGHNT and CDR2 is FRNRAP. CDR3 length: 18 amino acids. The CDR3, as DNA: TGTGCTAGTGGTTTGCCCCCATGGGGGGGGGAAGGGACAGATACGCAGTATTTT. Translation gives CASGLPPWGGEGTDTQYF.

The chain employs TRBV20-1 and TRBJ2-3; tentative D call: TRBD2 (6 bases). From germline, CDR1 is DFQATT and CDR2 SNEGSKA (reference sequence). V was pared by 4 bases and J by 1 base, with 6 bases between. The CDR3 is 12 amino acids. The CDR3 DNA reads TGCAGTGCTACGGGGGGCACAGATACGCAGTATTTT. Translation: CSATGGTDTQYF.

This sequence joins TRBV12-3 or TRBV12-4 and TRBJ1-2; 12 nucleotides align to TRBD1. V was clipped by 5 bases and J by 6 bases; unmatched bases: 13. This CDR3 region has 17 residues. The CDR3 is CASSPGGTGGFAHGYTF. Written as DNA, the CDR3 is TGTGCCAGCAGTCCAGGAGGGACAGGGGGCTTTGCCCATGGCTACACCTTC.

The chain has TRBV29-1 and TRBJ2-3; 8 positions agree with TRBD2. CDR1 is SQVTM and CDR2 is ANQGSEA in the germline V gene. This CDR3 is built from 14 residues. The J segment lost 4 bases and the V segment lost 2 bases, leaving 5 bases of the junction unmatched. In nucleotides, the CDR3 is TGCAGCGTTGAAAGAGCGGGAGTCTCAGATACGCAGTATTTT. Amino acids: CSVERAGVSDTQYF.

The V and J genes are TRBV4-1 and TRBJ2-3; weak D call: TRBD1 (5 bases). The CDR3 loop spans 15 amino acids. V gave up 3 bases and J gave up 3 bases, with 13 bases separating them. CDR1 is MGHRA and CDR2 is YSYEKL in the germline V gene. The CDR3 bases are TGCGCCAGCAGCCAGATCAGGGATGGGACAGATACGCAGTATTTT. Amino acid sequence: CASSQIRDGTDTQYF.

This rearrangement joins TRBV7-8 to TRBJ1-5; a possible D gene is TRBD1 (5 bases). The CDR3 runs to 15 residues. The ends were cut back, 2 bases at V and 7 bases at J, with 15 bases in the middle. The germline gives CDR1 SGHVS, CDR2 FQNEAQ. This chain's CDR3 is CASSLSLGTGQPQHF. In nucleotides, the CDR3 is TGTGCCAGCAGCTTATCGTTGGGTACAGGCCAGCCCCAGCATTTT.

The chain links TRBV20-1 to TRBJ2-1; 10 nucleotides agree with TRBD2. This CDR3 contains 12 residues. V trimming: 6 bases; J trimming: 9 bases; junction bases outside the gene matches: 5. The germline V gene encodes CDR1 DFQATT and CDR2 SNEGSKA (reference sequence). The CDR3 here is CSAAGGPGEQFF. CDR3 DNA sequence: TGCAGTGCAGCGGGAGGGCCGGGTGAGCAGTTCTTC.

CDR3 sequence: CSVEGQYQETQYF. The CDR3 nucleotides are TGCAGCGTTGAGGGACAGTACCAAGAGACCCAGTACTTC. The chain carries TRBV29-1 and TRBJ2-5; 7 nucleotides line up with TRBD1. This CDR3 region has 13 residues. Per the germline V gene, CDR1 is SQVTM and CDR2 is ANQGSEA. After removal of 3 bases from V and 0 bases from J, the junction contained 1 base not matched to a gene. Full variable domain (rest looked up from reference TRBV29-1 and TRBJ2-5): SAVISQKPSRDICQRGTSLTIQCQVDSQVTMMFWYRQQPGQSLTLIATANQGSEATYESGFVIDKFPISRPNLTFSTLTVSNMSPEDSSIYLCSVEGQYQETQYFGPGTRLLVL.

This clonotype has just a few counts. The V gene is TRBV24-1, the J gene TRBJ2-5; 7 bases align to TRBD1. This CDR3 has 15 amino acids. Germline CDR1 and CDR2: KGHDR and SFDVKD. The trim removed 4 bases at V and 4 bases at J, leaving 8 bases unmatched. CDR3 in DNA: TGTGCCACCAGTGACCCGGACAGGAACCGAGAGACCCAGTACTTC. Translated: CATSDPDRNRETQYF.

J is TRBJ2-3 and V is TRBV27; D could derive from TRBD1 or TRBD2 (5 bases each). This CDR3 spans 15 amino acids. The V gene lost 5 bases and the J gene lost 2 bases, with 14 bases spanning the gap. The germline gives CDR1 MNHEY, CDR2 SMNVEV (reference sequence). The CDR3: CASSDPGAPTDTQYF. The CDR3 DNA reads TGTGCCAGCAGTGACCCCGGGGCCCCCACAGATACGCAGTATTTT.

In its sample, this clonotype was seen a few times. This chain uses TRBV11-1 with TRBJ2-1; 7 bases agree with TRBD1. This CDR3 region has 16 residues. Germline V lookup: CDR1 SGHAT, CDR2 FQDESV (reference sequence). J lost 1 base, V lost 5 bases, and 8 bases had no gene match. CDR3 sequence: CASSPDTGVSYNEQFF. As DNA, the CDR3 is TGTGCCAGCAGCCCCGATACAGGGGTTTCCTACAATGAGCAGTTCTTC.